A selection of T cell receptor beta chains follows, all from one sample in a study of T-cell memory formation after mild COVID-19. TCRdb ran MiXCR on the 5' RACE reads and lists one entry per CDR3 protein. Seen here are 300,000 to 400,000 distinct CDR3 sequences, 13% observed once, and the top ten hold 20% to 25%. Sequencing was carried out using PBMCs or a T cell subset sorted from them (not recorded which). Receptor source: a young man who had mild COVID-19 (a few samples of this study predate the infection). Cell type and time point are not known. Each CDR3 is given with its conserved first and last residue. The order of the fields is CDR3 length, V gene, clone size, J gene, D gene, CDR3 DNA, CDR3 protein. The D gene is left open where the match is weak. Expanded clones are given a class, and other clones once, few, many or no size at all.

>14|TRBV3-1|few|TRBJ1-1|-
TGTGCCAGCAGCCAAGTATCCGGGGTTGGTGAAGCTTTCTTT
CASSQVSGVGEAFF
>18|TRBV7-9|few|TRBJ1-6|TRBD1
TGTGCCAGCAGCTTATTTCAGGGGGCTAGGGCCTATAATTCACCCCTCCACTTT
CASSLFQGARAYNSPLHF
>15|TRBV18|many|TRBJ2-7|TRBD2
TGTGCCAGCTCACCCACGGGGGGGACGACCTACGAGCAGTACTTC
CASSPTGGTTYEQYF
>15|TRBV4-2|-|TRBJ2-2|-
TGTGCCAGCAGATTGGGACTCCATAGCACCGGGGAGCTGTTTTTT
CASRLGLHSTGELFF
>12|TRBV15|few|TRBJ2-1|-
TGTGCCACCAGCAGAGGCCCCCGGGAGCAGTTCTTC
CATSRGPREQFF
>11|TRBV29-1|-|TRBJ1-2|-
TGCAGCGTTGTAGAGGGGGTGGGCTACACCTTC
CSVVEGVGYTF
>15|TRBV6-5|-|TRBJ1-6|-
TGTGCCAGCAGTTACAGAAGGGGAAGGACTTCACCCCTCCACTTT
CASSYRRGRTSPLHF
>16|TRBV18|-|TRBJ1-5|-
TGTGCCAGCTCACCAGAGGGCGGGGGTGGCAATCAGCCCCAGCATTTT
CASSPEGGGGNQPQHF
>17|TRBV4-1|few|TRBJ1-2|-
TGCGCCAGCAGCCAAGCGGCCCGACAGAAAAGAAACTATGGCTACACCTTC
CASSQAARQKRNYGYTF
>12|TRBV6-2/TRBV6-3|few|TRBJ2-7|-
TGTGCCAGCAGCCTGACTACCTACGAGCAGTACTTC
CASSLTTYEQYF
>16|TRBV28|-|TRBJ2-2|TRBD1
TGTGCCAGCAGTCTGAGGGACAGGGCGGTCACCGGGGAGCTGTTTTTT
CASSLRDRAVTGELFF
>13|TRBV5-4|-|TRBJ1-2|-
TGTGCCAGCAGCTACAGGGTTGACTATGGCTACACCTTC
CASSYRVDYGYTF
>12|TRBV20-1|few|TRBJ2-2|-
TGCAGTGCTAGAGAGATAACCGGGGAGCTGTTTTTT
CSAREITGELFF
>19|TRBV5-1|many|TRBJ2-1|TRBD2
TGCGCCAGCAGCTTGGCGTGGCCTAGCGGGGGCCTCCGCGACAATGAGCAGTTCTTC
CASSLAWPSGGLRDNEQFF
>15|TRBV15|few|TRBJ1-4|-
TGTGCCACCAGCGCCCCAGGGAGGGAAGAAGAAAAACTGTTTTTT
CATSAPGREEEKLFF
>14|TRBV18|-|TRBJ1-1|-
TGTGCCAGCTCACCAACGGCCGATAACACTGAAGCTTTCTTT
CASSPTADNTEAFF
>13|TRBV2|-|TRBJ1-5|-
TGTGCCAGCACCACCGGGACGCCCGGCCCTCAACATTTT
CASTTGTPGPQHF
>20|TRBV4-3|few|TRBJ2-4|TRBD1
TGCGCCAGCAGCCAATTCGCCGGGACAGAGTCCTATCTAGCCAAAAACATTCAGTACTTC
CASSQFAGTESYLAKNIQYF
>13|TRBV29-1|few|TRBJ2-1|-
TGCAGCGTTACAAGGGCCGGCTACAATGAGCAGTTCTTC
CSVTRAGYNEQFF
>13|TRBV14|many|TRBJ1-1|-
TGTGCCAGCAGCCAAGCCCAGGGCCTGGAGGCTTTCTTT
CASSQAQGLEAFF
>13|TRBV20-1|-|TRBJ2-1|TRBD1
TGCAGTGCTAGAGGGCAGGGGGCGCGTTTTAGGTTCTTC
CSARGQGARFRFF
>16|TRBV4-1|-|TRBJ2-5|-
TGCGCCAGCAGCCGCACAGGGGGGGGATACCAAGAGACCCAGTACTTC
CASSRTGGGYQETQYF
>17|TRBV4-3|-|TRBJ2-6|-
TGCGCCAGCAGCCAAGGGTCCAGCCCCTATGGGGCCTACGTCCTGACTTTC
CASSQGSSPYGAYVLTF
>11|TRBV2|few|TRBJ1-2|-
TGTGCCAGCAAGATAACCTATGGCTACACCTTC
CASKITYGYTF
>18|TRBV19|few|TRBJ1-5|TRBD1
TGTGCCAGTAGTCGGGAATGGGGGACAGCGATAAATAATCAGCCCCAGCATTTT
CASSREWGTAINNQPQHF
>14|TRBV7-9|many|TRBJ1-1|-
TGTGCCAGCAGCCCTAACGTACAGGGAACTGAAGCTTTCTTT
CASSPNVQGTEAFF
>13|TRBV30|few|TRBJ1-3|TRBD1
TGTGCCTGGAGTTTGGACAGGGAGAGCACCATATATTTT
CAWSLDRESTIYF